In this sample, the clone carrying this TCR beta chain turned up a few times. What it binds is not known. TCRdb processed the reads anew with MiXCR; each CDR3 protein has one entry. The repertoire consists of some 180,000 distinct CDR3 sequences, with about 17% occurring once and the leading ten covering approximately 25%. The record originates from a study of T cell repertoires in cytomegalovirus infection. Turning to the study itself: Signatures in public TCR beta sequences pointed to both CMV infection and matching HLA type. The study's findings and limits: Cumulated frequencies of public TCR beta families served to identify carriers of CMV plus the relevant HLA.

V dropped 5 bases and J dropped 4 bases, with 9 bases sitting between them. Germline CDR1 reads SGHKS; CDR2 reads YYEKEE (reference sequence). The CDR3 covers 12 residues. The chain has TRBV5-5 and TRBJ1-1, with a possible D match to TRBD1 (6 bases). The source is a human donor in good health (CMV status not recorded). Some clones in this sample may be carry-over from other donors' samples. What was sequenced was CD8+ T cells from PBMCs. The CDR3 reads CASRNRATEAFF. The CDR3 DNA is TGTGCCAGCAGGAACAGGGCCACTGAAGCTTTCTTT.